This T cell receptor (beta chain) was obtained from a study of cytomegalovirus exposure and HLA in healthy donors. The study's findings and limits: Within an earlier analysis, most TCR beta V segments proved productive either about 87% or about 30% of the time. An Asian-associated ancestry cluster reportedly showed fewer N-insertions than the roughly 700-donor mean in a later analysis. Excluded: some indistinguishable V segments such as TRBV6-2 and TRBV6-3. The authors enumerated some 170 TCR beta chains as linked to cytomegalovirus.

The CDR3 length is 15 residues. Trimming shortened V by 1 base and J by 0 bases, and 7 bases separated the two germline ends. Looked up from germline, CDR1 is MGHRA and CDR2 is YSYEKL. This clone was picked up a small number of times. Its antigen is not identified. Both 60 Vbeta primers and 13 Jbeta primers went into the PCR. Only in-frame clones appear in the TCRdb table, and some are missing; sequencing was by immunoSEQ multiplex PCR. The table shows some 160,000 clones, with 72% occurring only once. The source material was PBMCs. The source of this sequence is a man in his forties or fifties in good health and CMV-seronegative. The chain has TRBV4-1 and TRBJ1-3; D unclear. The CDR3 DNA reads as TGCGCCAGCAGCCAAGGACTGTACTCTGGAAACACCATATATTTT. This codes for CASSQGLYSGNTIYF.